These T cell receptor beta chains were read from a single sample in a study of CD8 T cells in Susac syndrome. MiXCR was run by TCRdb on the immunoSEQ multiplex PCR reads, yielding one entry per CDR3 protein. Counted here are some 170,000 distinct CDR3 sequences, less than 95% occurring once; the ten biggest clones make up roughly 0.1%. The sample was CD4+ T cells from PBMCs. The receptors stem from a human donor with multiple sclerosis. Each CDR3 is given with its conserved first and last residue. The order of the fields is J gene, V gene, CDR3 protein.

j_call: TRBJ2-7
v_call: TRBV9
cdr3_aa: CASSVGSLGGNEQYF

j_call: TRBJ2-2
v_call: TRBV27
cdr3_aa: CASSFSTAGELFF

j_call: TRBJ2-1
v_call: TRBV24-1
cdr3_aa: CATSGSDREEQFF

j_call: TRBJ1-1
v_call: TRBV19
cdr3_aa: CASTLRAENTEAFF

j_call: TRBJ2-7
v_call: TRBV11-2
cdr3_aa: CASSLVRGTPTSNEQYF

j_call: TRBJ2-3
v_call: TRBV24-1
cdr3_aa: CATSDFGGAADTQYF

j_call: TRBJ2-5
v_call: TRBV7-2
cdr3_aa: CASSPGQGEHQYF

j_call: TRBJ2-6
v_call: TRBV24-1
cdr3_aa: CATSDLPRAGANVLTF

j_call: TRBJ1-1
v_call: TRBV15
cdr3_aa: CATSRAPGQGAPEAFF

j_call: TRBJ2-5
v_call: TRBV7-9
cdr3_aa: CASSSETSGRKTQYF

j_call: TRBJ2-7
v_call: TRBV29-1
cdr3_aa: CSAQSNVLGQYF

j_call: TRBJ1-1
v_call: TRBV3-1
cdr3_aa: CASSQSEGKAFF

j_call: TRBJ2-7
v_call: TRBV9
cdr3_aa: CASSRGGREDEQYF

j_call: TRBJ2-3
v_call: TRBV5-1
cdr3_aa: CASSPNSGSGRDTQYF

j_call: TRBJ1-2
v_call: TRBV30
cdr3_aa: CAWRVLVGDYGYTF

j_call: TRBJ2-3
v_call: TRBV5-1
cdr3_aa: CASSPDRPSGAQYF

j_call: TRBJ2-7
v_call: TRBV15
cdr3_aa: CATSRGGRPGSSYEQYF

j_call: TRBJ1-4
v_call: TRBV4-1
cdr3_aa: CASSQGPYEKLFF

j_call: TRBJ1-4
v_call: TRBV20-1
cdr3_aa: CSASSGTTNEKLFF

j_call: TRBJ1-1
v_call: TRBV2
cdr3_aa: CASRGTNMNTEAFF

j_call: TRBJ1-1
v_call: TRBV20-1
cdr3_aa: CSADRGNTEAFF

j_call: TRBJ2-1
v_call: TRBV29-1
cdr3_aa: CSVTGLAGGWGQFF

j_call: TRBJ2-7
v_call: TRBV2
cdr3_aa: CASSVQGYEQYF

j_call: TRBJ2-7
v_call: TRBV15
cdr3_aa: CATSISLAGAREQYF

j_call: TRBJ2-3
v_call: TRBV7-9
cdr3_aa: CASSLIRGLGTDTQYF

j_call: TRBJ2-1
v_call: TRBV20-1
cdr3_aa: CSASGVYNEQFF

j_call: TRBJ2-1
v_call: TRBV20-1
cdr3_aa: CSASLPVRDNEQFF

j_call: TRBJ2-7
v_call: TRBV27
cdr3_aa: CASSPKGLGTYEQYF

j_call: TRBJ2-3
v_call: TRBV14
cdr3_aa: CASSQVLGPPQYF

j_call: TRBJ1-1
v_call: TRBV15
cdr3_aa: CATSRDPQGHTEAFF

j_call: TRBJ2-7
v_call: TRBV3-1
cdr3_aa: CASSQEASGRYYEQYF

j_call: TRBJ2-6
v_call: TRBV18
cdr3_aa: CASSPGQPSSGANVLTF

j_call: TRBJ2-2
v_call: TRBV7-2
cdr3_aa: CASSLPSYTGELFF

j_call: TRBJ1-2
v_call: TRBV20-1
cdr3_aa: CSARDLQGLPYGYTF

j_call: TRBJ2-6
v_call: TRBV13
cdr3_aa: CASSIAGGISSGANVLTF

j_call: TRBJ1-1
v_call: TRBV6-2/TRBV6-3
cdr3_aa: CASSWPGVRLNTEAFF

j_call: TRBJ1-2
v_call: TRBV12-3/TRBV12-4
cdr3_aa: CASRGQGSYGYTF

j_call: TRBJ2-7
v_call: TRBV3-1
cdr3_aa: CASSQGGYSSYEQYF

j_call: TRBJ2-5
v_call: TRBV7-2
cdr3_aa: CASSPGGVFTQYF

j_call: TRBJ2-3
v_call: TRBV29-1
cdr3_aa: CSGSPDTQYF

j_call: TRBJ2-7
v_call: TRBV5-6
cdr3_aa: CASSLGASTSF

j_call: TRBJ1-1
v_call: TRBV6-5
cdr3_aa: CASSYSISPANTEAFF

j_call: TRBJ1-5
v_call: TRBV30
cdr3_aa: CAWSPMDPGPQHF

j_call: TRBJ1-1
v_call: TRBV10-3
cdr3_aa: CAISESEGDTNTEAFF

j_call: TRBJ2-1
v_call: TRBV11-3
cdr3_aa: CASSLVSGSYNEQFF

j_call: TRBJ1-2
v_call: TRBV3-1
cdr3_aa: CASSQTERFYGYTF

j_call: TRBJ1-2
v_call: TRBV30
cdr3_aa: CAWSRGNYGYTF

j_call: TRBJ1-1
v_call: TRBV6-5
cdr3_aa: CASVRGTEAFF